This T cell receptor beta chain came from a study of blood T cell repertoires in COVID-19 (TCRdb year 2020). About the study as a whole: Samples covering the acute and convalescent phases of COVID-19 were provided by collaborators in the United States, Italy and Spain. The material from the prospective study consisted of cDNA or gDNA derived from T cells, B-cell-depleted T cells, or PBMCs. The dataset comprised deeply sampled blood TCRbeta repertoires from subjects exposed to, actively infected with, or recovered from COVID-19. The sample metadata nearly always contained a de-identified subject ID, COVID-19 status, age in years and sex. A freely available public database, intended as a resource for researchers studying the immune response to SARS-CoV-2, is where the repertoires were released. The samples were drawn from two sources: the first 160 participants of the ongoing ImmuneRACE study, and 1,000 to 1,500 subjects contributed by 6 global collaborators. Where available, HLA class I and class II types were taken from metadata supplied by the sample provider and were not determined by assay-based typing. Beyond this particular receptor, the publication reports: The amount of clinical and demographic metadata varied by source and participant and was provided uncurated.

TCRbeta CDR3 regions were amplified from genomic DNA by means of the immunoSEQ Assay, a bias-controlled multiplex PCR. The original pipeline was this. The number of nucleated cells in each sample was estimated by amplification of reference gene primers within the assay. Sequence reads were collapsed and filtered to measure the absolute abundance of every unique TCRbeta CDR3 rearrangement. Productive Simpson clonality was computed per sample as the square root of Simpson's diversity index over productive rearrangements. The table comes from immuneACCESS by way of TCRdb, which keeps in-frame sequences with V and J called. Part of the clones is missing from these tables; in studies checked, under half for an unresolved V gene and the rest for unknown reasons. V, J and clone size reflect that table, while D and trimming were determined from the DNA. This sample is represented by around 180,000 clones; 70% to 90% of them were singletons. The top ten clones comprise 3% to 4% of the sample.

Counted from cysteine to phenylalanine, this CDR3 has 15 amino acids. The kept DNA is CDR3 alone, 45 bases in frame from the first base. Compared with germline, V lacks 5 bases and J lacks 5 bases; bases without a gene match: 12. CDR1 is given as SEHNR and CDR2 as FQNEAQ, both from the germline V gene (reference sequence). On this clone: The clone's antigen remains unknown. Nothing much larger sits one base from this clone, and base qualities are not available.

Each collaborating institution followed its own protocols to collect whole blood in K2EDTA tubes. For TCRbeta analysis, collaborators shipped samples in one of three forms: frozen whole blood, isolated PBMCs, or DNA extracted from either of those sample types. The chain employs TRBV7-9 and TRBJ2-7, with TRBD1 matching 7 junction bases. The TCR comes from a man aged 55 to 70 with acute or convalescent COVID-19. The sample taken for sequencing was peripheral blood. The DNA sequence follows: TGTGCCAGCAGCCCCGCCCGGGACAGCCGCCACGAGCAGTACTTC. This yields the protein CASSPARDSRHEQYF.